This T cell receptor beta chain was sequenced during a study of T cells after yellow fever vaccination. As for the study in general: Preparation used SMART-Seq v4 Ultra Low Input for the low-cell-number fractions. General study results and limits: Though weaker, the secondary response peaked faster, on day 5 versus 15. Post-booster repertoires contained most primary-vaccination clones again (approximately 95% CD4, over 70% CD8). One caveat is that FACS-sorted repertoires could contain abundant clonotypes contaminating from the bulk population.

Trimming cost V 6 bases and J 5 bases; bases outside gene matches: 7. CDR3 length: 15 residues. Germline V gene data show CDR1 as SEHNR and CDR2 as FQNEAQ (reference sequence). TCRdb recomputed calls from the 5' RACE reads with MiXCR, one row per CDR3 protein. The profile covers under 95,000 distinct CDR3 sequences, with around 7% appearing a single time and roughly 28% taken by the ten largest. This clonotype was detected many times. Antigen unknown. This sample comprised CD8+ T cells sorted from PBMCs, obtained approximately 11 days after the first yellow fever vaccination. This TCR was recovered from a man between 18 and 35 years old who received the YFV17D yellow fever vaccine. The chain recombines TRBV7-9 with TRBJ2-1; TRBD1 matches 10 bases. In nucleotides, the CDR3 is TGTGCCAGCAGTTGGACAGGGGGTACCAACAATGAGCAGTTCTTC. This translates into CASSWTGGTNNEQFF.